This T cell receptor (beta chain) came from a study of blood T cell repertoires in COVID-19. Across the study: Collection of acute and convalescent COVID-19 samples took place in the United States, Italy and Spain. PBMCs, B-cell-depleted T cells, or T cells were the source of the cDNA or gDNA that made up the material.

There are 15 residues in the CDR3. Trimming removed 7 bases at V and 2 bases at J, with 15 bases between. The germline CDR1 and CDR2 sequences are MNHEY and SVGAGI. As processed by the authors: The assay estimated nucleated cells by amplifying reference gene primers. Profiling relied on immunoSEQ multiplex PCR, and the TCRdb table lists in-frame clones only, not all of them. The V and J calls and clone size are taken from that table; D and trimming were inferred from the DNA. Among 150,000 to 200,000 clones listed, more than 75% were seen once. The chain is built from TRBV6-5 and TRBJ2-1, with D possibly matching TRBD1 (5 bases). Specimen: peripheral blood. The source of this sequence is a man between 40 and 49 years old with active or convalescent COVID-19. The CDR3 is CASTFRGATYNEQFF. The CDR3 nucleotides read TGTGCCAGCACCTTCCGTGGGGCTACCTACAATGAGCAGTTCTTC.